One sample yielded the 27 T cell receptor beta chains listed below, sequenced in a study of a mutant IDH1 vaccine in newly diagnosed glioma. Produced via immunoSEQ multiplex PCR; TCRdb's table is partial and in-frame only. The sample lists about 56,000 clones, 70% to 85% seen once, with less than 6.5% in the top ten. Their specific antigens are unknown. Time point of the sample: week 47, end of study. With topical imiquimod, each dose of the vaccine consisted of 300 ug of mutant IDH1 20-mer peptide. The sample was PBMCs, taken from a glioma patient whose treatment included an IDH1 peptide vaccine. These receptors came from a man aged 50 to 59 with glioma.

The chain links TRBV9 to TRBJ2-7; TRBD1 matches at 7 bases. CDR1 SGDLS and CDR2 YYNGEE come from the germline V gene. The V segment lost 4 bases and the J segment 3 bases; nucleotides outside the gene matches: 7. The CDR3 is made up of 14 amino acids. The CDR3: CASSPRQGIYEQYF. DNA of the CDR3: TGTGCCAGCAGCCCCCGACAGGGAATCTACGAGCAGTACTTC. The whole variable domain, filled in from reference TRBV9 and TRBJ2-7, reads DSGVTQTPKHLITATGQRVTLRCSPRSGDLSVYWYQQSLDQGLQFLIQYYNGEERAKGNILERFSAQQFPDLHSELNLSSLELGDSALYFCASSPRQGIYEQYFGPGTRLTVT.

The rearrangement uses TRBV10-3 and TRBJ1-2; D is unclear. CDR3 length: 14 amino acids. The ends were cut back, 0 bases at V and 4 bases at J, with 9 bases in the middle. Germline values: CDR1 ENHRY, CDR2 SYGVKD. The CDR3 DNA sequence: TGTGCCATCAGTGAGTCGGGCAGCTTCTATGGCTACACCTTC. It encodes CAISESGSFYGYTF.

CDR3: CASSQDQVTDTQYF. DNA of the CDR3: TGCGCCAGCAGCCAGGATCAGGTAACAGATACGCAGTATTTT. The J gene is TRBJ2-3, the V gene TRBV4-3; D unresolved. The CDR3 has 14 amino acids. Germline V gene data show CDR1 as LGHNA and CDR2 as YSLEER. V lost 3 bases and J 3 bases, leaving 10 bases between the germline ends.

This CDR3 is CASSHGTGLRNTEAFF. In DNA form, the CDR3 reads TGTGCCAGCAGCCACGGGACAGGCTTAAGGAACACTGAAGCTTTCTTT. The chain combines TRBV14 with TRBJ1-1; 8 bases line up with TRBD1. The germline gives CDR1 SGHDN, CDR2 FVKESK. V lost 3 bases, J lost 1 base, and 7 bases stayed unmatched. CDR3 length: 16 residues.

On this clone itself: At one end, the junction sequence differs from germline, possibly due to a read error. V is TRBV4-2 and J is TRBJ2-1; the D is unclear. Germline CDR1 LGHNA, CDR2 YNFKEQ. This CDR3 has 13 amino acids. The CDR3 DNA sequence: TGTGCCAGCAGCCAAGATCAGGTCCAGGAGCGGTTCTTC. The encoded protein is CASSQDQVQERFF.

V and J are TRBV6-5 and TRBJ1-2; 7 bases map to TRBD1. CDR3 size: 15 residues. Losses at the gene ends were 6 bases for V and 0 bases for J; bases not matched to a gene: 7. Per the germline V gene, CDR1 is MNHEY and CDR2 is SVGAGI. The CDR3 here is CASSLDRAANYGYTF. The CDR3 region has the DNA TGTGCCAGCAGCCTAGACAGGGCAGCTAACTATGGCTACACCTTC.

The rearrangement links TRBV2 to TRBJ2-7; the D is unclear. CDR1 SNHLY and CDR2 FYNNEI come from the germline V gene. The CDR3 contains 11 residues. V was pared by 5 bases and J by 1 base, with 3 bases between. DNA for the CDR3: TGTGCCAGCAGTCCTTCCTACGAGCAGTACTTC. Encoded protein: CASSPSYEQYF.

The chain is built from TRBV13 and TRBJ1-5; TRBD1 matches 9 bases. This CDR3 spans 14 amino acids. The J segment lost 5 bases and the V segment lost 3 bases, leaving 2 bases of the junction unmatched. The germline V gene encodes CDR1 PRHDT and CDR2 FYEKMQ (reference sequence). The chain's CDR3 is CASSFRQGDQPQHF. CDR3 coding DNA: TGTGCCAGCAGCTTCCGACAGGGGGATCAGCCCCAGCATTTT.

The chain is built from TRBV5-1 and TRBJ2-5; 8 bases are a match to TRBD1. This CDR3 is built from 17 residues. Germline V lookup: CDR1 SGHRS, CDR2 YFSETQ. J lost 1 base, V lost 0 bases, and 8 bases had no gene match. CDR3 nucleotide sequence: TGCGCCAGCAGCTTGGTCCTCCAGGGGGCGTCCCAAGAGACCCAGTACTTC. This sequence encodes CASSLVLQGASQETQYF.

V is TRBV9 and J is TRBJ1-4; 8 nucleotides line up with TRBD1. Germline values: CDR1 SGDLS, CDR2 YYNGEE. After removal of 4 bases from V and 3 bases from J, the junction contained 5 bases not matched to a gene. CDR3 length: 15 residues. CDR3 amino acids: CASSYDRGANEKLFF. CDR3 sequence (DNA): TGTGCCAGCAGCTACGACAGGGGAGCTAATGAAAAACTGTTTTTT.

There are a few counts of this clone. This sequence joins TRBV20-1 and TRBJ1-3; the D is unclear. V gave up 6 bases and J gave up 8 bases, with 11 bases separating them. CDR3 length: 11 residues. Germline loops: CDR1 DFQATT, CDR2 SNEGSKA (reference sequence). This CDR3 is CSARGEDTIYF. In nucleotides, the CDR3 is TGCAGTGCCCGAGGTGAGGACACCATATATTTT.

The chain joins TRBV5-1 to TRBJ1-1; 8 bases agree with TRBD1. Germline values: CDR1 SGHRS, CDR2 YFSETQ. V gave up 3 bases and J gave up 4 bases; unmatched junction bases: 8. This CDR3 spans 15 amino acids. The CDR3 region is CASSYLGQGSTEAFF. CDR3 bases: TGCGCCAGCAGCTACCTAGGACAGGGAAGCACTGAAGCTTTCTTT.

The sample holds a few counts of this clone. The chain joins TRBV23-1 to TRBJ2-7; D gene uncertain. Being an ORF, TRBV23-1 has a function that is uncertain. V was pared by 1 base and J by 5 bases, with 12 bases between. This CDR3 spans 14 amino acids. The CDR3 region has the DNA TGCGCCAGCAGTCAATGGCGCAGTAGGCACGAGCAGTACTTC. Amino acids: CASSQWRSRHEQYF.

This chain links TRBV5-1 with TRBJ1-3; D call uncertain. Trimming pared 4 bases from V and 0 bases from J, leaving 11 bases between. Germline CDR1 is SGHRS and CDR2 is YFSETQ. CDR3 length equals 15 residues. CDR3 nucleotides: TGCGCCAGCAGCCGGGAAGGGAACTCTGGAAACACCATATATTTT. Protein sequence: CASSREGNSGNTIYF.

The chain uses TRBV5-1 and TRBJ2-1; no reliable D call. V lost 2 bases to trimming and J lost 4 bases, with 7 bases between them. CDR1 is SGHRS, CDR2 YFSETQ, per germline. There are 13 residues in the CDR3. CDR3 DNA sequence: TGCGCCAGCAGCTTCGACGGGTACAATGAGCAGTTCTTC. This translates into CASSFDGYNEQFF.

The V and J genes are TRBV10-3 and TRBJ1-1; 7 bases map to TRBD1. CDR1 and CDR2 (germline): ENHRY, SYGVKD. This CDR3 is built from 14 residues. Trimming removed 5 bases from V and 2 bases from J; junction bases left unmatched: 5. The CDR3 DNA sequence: TGTGCCATCAGTTCCCAGGGGGGAAACACTGAAGCTTTCTTT. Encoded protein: CAISSQGGNTEAFF.

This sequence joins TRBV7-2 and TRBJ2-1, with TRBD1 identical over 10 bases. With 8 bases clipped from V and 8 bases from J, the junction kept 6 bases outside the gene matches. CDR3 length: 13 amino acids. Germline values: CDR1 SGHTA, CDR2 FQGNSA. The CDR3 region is CASGDRGRDEQFF. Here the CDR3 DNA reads TGTGCCAGCGGTGACAGGGGGCGCGATGAGCAGTTCTTC.

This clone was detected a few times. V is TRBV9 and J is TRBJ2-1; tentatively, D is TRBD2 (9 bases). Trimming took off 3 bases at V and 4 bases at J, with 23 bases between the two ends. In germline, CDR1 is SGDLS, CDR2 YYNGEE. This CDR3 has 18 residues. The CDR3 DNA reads TGTGCCAGCAGCGACAGGGGGACCGGGACTAGCTATTACAATGAGCAGTTCTTC. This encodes CASSDRGTGTSYYNEQFF. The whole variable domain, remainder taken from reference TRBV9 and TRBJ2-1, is DSGVTQTPKHLITATGQRVTLRCSPRSGDLSVYWYQQSLDQGLQFLIQYYNGEERAKGNILERFSAQQFPDLHSELNLSSLELGDSALYFCASSDRGTGTSYYNEQFFGPGTRLTVL.

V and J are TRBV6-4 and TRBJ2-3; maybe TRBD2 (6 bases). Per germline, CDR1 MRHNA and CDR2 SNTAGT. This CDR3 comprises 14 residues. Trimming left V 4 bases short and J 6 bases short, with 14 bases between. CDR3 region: CASSAQGAGDTQYF. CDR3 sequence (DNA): TGTGCCAGCAGTGCCCAAGGGGCGGGGGATACGCAGTATTTT.

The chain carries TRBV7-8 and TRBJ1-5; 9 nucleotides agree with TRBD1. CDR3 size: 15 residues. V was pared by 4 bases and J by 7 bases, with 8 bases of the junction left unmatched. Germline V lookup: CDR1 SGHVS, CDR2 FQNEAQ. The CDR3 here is CASSSPGQGLQPQHF. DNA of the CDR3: TGTGCCAGCAGCTCGCCGGGACAGGGCCTCCAGCCCCAGCATTTT.

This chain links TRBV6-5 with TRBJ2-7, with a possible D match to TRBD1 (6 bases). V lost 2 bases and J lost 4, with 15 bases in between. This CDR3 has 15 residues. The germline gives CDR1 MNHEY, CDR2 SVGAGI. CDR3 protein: CASSYSSGGEYEQYF. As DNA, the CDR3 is TGTGCCAGCAGTTACAGTTCTGGGGGCGAATACGAGCAGTACTTC.

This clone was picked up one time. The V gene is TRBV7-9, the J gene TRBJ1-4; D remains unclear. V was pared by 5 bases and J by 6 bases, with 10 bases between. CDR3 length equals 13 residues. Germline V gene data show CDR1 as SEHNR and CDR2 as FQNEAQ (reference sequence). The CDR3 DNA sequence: TGTGCCAGCAGCCAAGAGGGCGATGAAAAACTGTTTTTT. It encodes CASSQEGDEKLFF. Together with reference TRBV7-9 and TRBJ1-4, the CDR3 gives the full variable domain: DTGVSQNPRHKITKRGQNVTFRCDPISEHNRLYWYRQTLGQGPEFLTYFQNEAQLEKSRLLSDRFSAERPKGSFSTLEIQRTEQGDSAMYLCASSQEGDEKLFFGSGTQLSVL.

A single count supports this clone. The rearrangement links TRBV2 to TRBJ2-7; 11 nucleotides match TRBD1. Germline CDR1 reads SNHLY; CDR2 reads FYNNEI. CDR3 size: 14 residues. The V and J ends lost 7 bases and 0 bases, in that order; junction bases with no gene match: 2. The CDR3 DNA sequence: TGTGCCAGCAAAGGACAGGGGGCCTCCTACGAGCAGTACTTC. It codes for CASKGQGASYEQYF. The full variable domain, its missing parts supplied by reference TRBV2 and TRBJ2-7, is EPEVTQTPSHQVTQMGQEVILRCVPISNHLYFYWYRQILGQKVEFLVSFYNNEISEKSEIFDDQFSVERPDGSNFTLKIRSTKLEDSAMYFCASKGQGASYEQYFGPGTRLTVT.

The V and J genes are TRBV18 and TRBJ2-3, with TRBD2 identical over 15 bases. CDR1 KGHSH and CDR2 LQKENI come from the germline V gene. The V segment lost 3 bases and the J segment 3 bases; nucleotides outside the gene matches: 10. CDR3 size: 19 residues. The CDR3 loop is CASSPGAGLAGGPTDTQYF. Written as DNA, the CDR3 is TGTGCCAGCTCACCGGGGGCTGGACTAGCGGGGGGGCCGACAGATACGCAGTATTTT.

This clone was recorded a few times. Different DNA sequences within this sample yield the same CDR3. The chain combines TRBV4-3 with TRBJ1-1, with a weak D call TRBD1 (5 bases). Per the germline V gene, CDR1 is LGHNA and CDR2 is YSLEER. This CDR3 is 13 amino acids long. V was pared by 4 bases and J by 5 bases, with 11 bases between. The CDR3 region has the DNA TGCGCCAGCAGCCGGGTGGGGGGTACTGAAGCTTTCTTT. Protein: CASSRVGGTEAFF.

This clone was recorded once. The CDR3 sequence: CSVVLAGASTDTQYF. The CDR3 coding sequence is TGCAGCGTTGTACTAGCGGGGGCGAGCACAGATACGCAGTATTTT. The chain combines TRBV29-1 with TRBJ2-3; TRBD2 matches at 11 bases. Germline loops: CDR1 SQVTM, CDR2 ANQGSEA. The length of the CDR3 is 15 residues. V was pared by 4 bases and J by 0 bases, with 3 bases of the junction left unmatched.

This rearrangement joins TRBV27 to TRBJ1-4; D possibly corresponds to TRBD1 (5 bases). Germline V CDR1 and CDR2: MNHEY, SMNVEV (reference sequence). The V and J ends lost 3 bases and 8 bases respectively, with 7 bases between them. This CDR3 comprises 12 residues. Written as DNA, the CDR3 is TGTGCCAGCAGTTTGCGGGGGGAAAAACTGTTTTTT. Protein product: CASSLRGEKLFF.